What follows are 19 T cell receptor beta chains derived from one specimen sequenced in a study of neurological immune-mediated disorders. TCRdb reanalysed the 5' RACE reads using MiXCR and keeps one entry per CDR3 protein. The table records more than 30,000 distinct CDR3 sequences, under 6% of them present only once. The source material was PBMCs. These TCRs come from a man between 18 and 35 years old in good health.

In this sample, this clonotype turned up many times. The genes are TRBV15 and TRBJ2-1; 8 positions match TRBD2. The germline V gene encodes CDR1 LNHNV and CDR2 YYDKDF (reference sequence). The junction had 5 bases not matched to a gene; V was cut back by 4 bases and J by 0 bases. This CDR3 region has 16 residues. CDR3 sequence: CATSTTGGGSYNEQFF. In DNA form, the CDR3 reads TGTGCCACCAGCACTACGGGGGGGGGCTCCTACAATGAGCAGTTCTTC.

The sample holds many counts of this clonotype. The J gene is TRBJ1-1, the V gene TRBV20-1; unclear D gene. Trimming pared 5 bases from V and 0 bases from J, leaving 10 bases between. The CDR3 is made up of 13 amino acids. Germline loops: CDR1 DFQATT, CDR2 SNEGSKA (reference sequence). The CDR3 DNA follows: TGCAGTGCTTGCAGGAACATGAACACTGAAGCTTTCTTT. It specifies CSACRNMNTEAFF.

This clonotype has ten or more counts. The V gene is TRBV5-6, the J gene TRBJ2-7; possible D gene TRBD1, 6 bases. The CDR3 extends over 11 amino acids. Looked up from germline, CDR1 is SGHDT and CDR2 is YYEEEE. V gave up 6 bases and J gave up 5 bases, with 9 bases separating them. CDR3 loop: CASTRQDEQYF. DNA of the CDR3: TGTGCCAGCACAAGACAGGACGAGCAGTACTTC.

This clonotype appeared many times. The CDR3 DNA reads as TGTGCCAGCAGCTTCACCGGGACTAGCGGGGGGTACAATGAGCAGTTCTTC. Translation: CASSFTGTSGGYNEQFF. The chain is built from TRBV11-2 and TRBJ2-1; TRBD2 matches 15 bases. The CDR3 runs to 17 residues. From germline, CDR1 is SGHAT and CDR2 FQNNGV. With 3 bases clipped from V and 4 bases from J, the junction kept 4 bases outside the gene matches.

This clonotype was seen repeatedly, ten times or more. This sequence joins TRBV20-1 and TRBJ2-2, with TRBD2 matching over 10 bases. Losses at the gene ends were 6 bases for V and 4 bases for J; bases not matched to a gene: 17. The CDR3 spans 18 residues. The germline CDR1 and CDR2 sequences are DFQATT and SNEGSKA (reference sequence). The CDR3 reads CSAQRSGGAITGTGELFF. In nucleotides, the CDR3 is TGCAGTGCCCAACGGAGCGGGGGGGCTATAACTGGCACCGGGGAGCTGTTTTTT.

There are many counts of this clonotype. The rearrangement joins TRBV18 to TRBJ2-7; 9 bases match TRBD1. The CDR3 covers 15 residues. Unmatched junction bases numbered 6, after V lost 6 bases and J lost 0 bases. Per the germline V gene, CDR1 is KGHSH and CDR2 is LQKENI. The CDR3 spells CASSRTGVFSYEQYF. CDR3 sequence (DNA): TGTGCCAGCTCGCGGACAGGGGTCTTCTCCTACGAGCAGTACTTC.

This clonotype was seen many times. The J gene is TRBJ2-5, the V gene TRBV2; TRBD1 matches at 7 bases. V lost 5 bases to trimming and J lost 5 bases; unmatched junction nucleotides: 5. In germline, CDR1 is SNHLY, CDR2 FYNNEI. The CDR3 has 13 residues. The CDR3 loop reads CASSKQGWETQYF. The CDR3, as DNA: TGTGCCAGCAGTAAACAGGGGTGGGAGACCCAGTACTTC.

At least ten counts were recorded for this clonotype. The chain recombines TRBV10-3 with TRBJ1-2; tentative D call: TRBD1 (5 bases). This CDR3 contains 13 residues. Germline V gene lookup returns CDR1 ENHRY and CDR2 SYGVKD. Trimming pared 5 bases from V and 8 bases from J, leaving 15 bases between. The CDR3 DNA reads TGTGCCATCAGTCCCCCCATAGGGGACGGCTACACCTTC. Residues: CAISPPIGDGYTF.

The J gene is TRBJ2-7, the V gene TRBV5-1; D is unclear. This CDR3 is built from 11 residues. Germline CDR1 and CDR2: SGHRS and YFSETQ. The V and J ends lost 4 bases and 2 bases respectively, with 4 bases between them. The CDR3 here is CASSDTYEQYF. The CDR3 DNA follows: TGCGCCAGCAGCGACACCTACGAGCAGTACTTC.

This clonotype showed up many times. The V call is TRBV6-5, the J call TRBJ1-1; D call uncertain. Trimming shortened V by 0 bases and J by 0 bases, and 11 bases separated the two germline ends. The CDR3 sequence is 16 residues long. Germline assignment: CDR1 MNHEY and CDR2 SVGAGI. The CDR3 is CASSYSNGWMNTEAFF. For the CDR3, the DNA is TGTGCCAGCAGTTACTCCAACGGATGGATGAACACTGAAGCTTTCTTT.

This clonotype showed up many times. J is TRBJ1-5 and V is TRBV19, with D unresolved. V dropped 5 bases and J dropped 1 base, with 9 bases sitting between them. Germline V gene lookup returns CDR1 LNHDA and CDR2 SQIVND (reference sequence). The CDR3 runs to 14 residues. The CDR3 spells CASSWFESNQPQHF. CDR3 coding DNA: TGTGCCAGTAGTTGGTTTGAGAGCAATCAGCCCCAGCATTTT.

This clonotype came up a few times. The V gene is TRBV5-4, the J gene TRBJ2-7; no definite D call. CDR3 length equals 15 residues. Trimming took 2 bases from V and 2 from J, leaving 14 bases between them. Looked up from germline, CDR1 is SGHNT and CDR2 is YYREEE (reference sequence). The CDR3: CASSLDDALAYEQYF. The CDR3 bases are TGTGCCAGCAGCTTAGACGACGCTTTGGCCTACGAGCAGTACTTC.

This clonotype was counted at least ten times. This chain connects TRBV12-3 or TRBV12-4 to TRBJ2-7, with unresolved D. The CDR3 length is 14 residues. V was cut by 5 bases and J by 3 bases, with 14 bases left in between. The chain's CDR3 is CASSPGPMFYEQYF. In DNA form, the CDR3 reads TGTGCCAGCAGTCCCGGGCCCATGTTCTACGAGCAGTACTTC.

This clonotype was seen at least ten times. The chain joins TRBV7-2 to TRBJ2-5; 14 nucleotides line up with TRBD2. This CDR3 comprises 15 residues. Trimming removed 5 bases from V and 2 bases from J; junction bases left unmatched: 1. CDR1 is SGHTA, CDR2 FQGNSA, per germline. CDR3 nucleotide sequence: TGTGCCAGCAGCAGACTAGCGGGGGGGCAAGAGACCCAGTACTTC. The encoded protein is CASSRLAGGQETQYF.

This clonotype occurred many times. This chain connects TRBV6-5 to TRBJ1-5; 7 bases map to TRBD1. Germline CDR1 is MNHEY and CDR2 is SVGAGI. The CDR3 length is 15 residues. The trim removed 3 bases at V and 7 bases at J, leaving 9 bases unmatched. The CDR3 sequence is CASSYAGGTGQPQHF. The CDR3, as DNA: TGTGCCAGCAGTTATGCAGGGGGGACGGGACAGCCCCAGCATTTT.

This clonotype showed up many times. The CDR3 here is CSASGQGGNSPLHF. The CDR3 nucleotides are TGCAGTGCTAGCGGACAGGGTGGGAATTCACCCCTCCACTTT. This chain links TRBV20-1 with TRBJ1-6; TRBD1 aligns across 8 bases. The ends lost 3 bases at V and 7 bases at J; junction bases unmatched: 5. The CDR3 has 14 amino acids. The germline V gene has CDR1 DFQATT and CDR2 SNEGSKA (reference sequence).

Ten or more counts support this clonotype. The chain recombines TRBV7-9 with TRBJ2-3; TRBD2 might be the D (5 bases). The germline V gene has CDR1 SEHNR and CDR2 FQNEAQ (reference sequence). Trimming took off 3 bases at V and 0 bases at J, with 7 bases between the two ends. The CDR3 contains 14 residues. The CDR3 nucleotides read TGTGCCAGCAGCTTGGCGGGCAGCACAGATACGCAGTATTTT. This gives the protein CASSLAGSTDTQYF. The full variable domain, in which reference TRBV7-9 and TRBJ2-3 provide the parts outside the CDR3, is DTGVSQNPRHKITKRGQNVTFRCDPISEHNRLYWYRQTLGQGPEFLTYFQNEAQLEKSRLLSDRFSAERPKGSFSTLEIQRTEQGDSAMYLCASSLAGSTDTQYFGPGTRLTVL.

Turning to this clonotype: A much bigger clone sits one base away, suggesting this may be a read error. This chain uses TRBV5-1 with TRBJ1-6; D remains ambiguous. CDR3 length: 14 residues. The germline V gene has CDR1 SGHRS and CDR2 YFSETQ. The CDR3 nucleotides read TGCGCCAGCAGCTCCGGGGATTATAATTCACCCCTCCAGTTT. Amino acid sequence: CASSSGDYNSPLQF. The entire variable domain, with the rest obtained from reference TRBV5-1 and TRBJ1-6, is as follows: KAGVTQTPRYLIKTRGQQVTLSCSPISGHRSVSWYQQTPGQGLQFLFEYFSETQRNKGNFPGRFSGRQFSNSRSEMNVSTLELGDSALYLCASSSGDYNSPLQFGNGTRLTVT.

This clonotype was detected ten times or more. V and J are TRBV6-2 or TRBV6-3 and TRBJ2-1; TRBD1 is a possible D gene (6 bases). This CDR3 has 16 amino acids. Trimming removed 2 bases at V and 3 bases at J, with 14 bases between. Germline loops: CDR1 MNHEY, CDR2 SVGEGT. CDR3 sequence: CASSYRPRDIYNEQFF. The CDR3 DNA reads TGTGCCAGCAGTTACCGGCCCAGGGACATCTACAATGAGCAGTTCTTC.